This T cell receptor beta chain came from a study of T cells in women clearing cervical HPV infection. Concerning this clone itself: Its specificity is not known. With the read ending 3 residues before the CDR3 end, the germline J gene is used to fill in that end.

Only in-frame clones appear in the TCRdb table, and some are missing; sequencing was by immunoSEQ multiplex PCR. The sample shows under 20,000 clones, and roughly 3% sits with its ten largest clones. V lost 6 bases, J lost 4 bases, and 16 bases lay in between. Germline V lookup: CDR1 SNHLY, CDR2 FYNNEI. The CDR3 is 15 amino acids. Whole-study results and caveats: Timing of associations relative to infection is unclear; T-cell subsets were not isolated. Cases carried less TRBV6-7 than controls: approximately 0.1% versus 0.16%.

The chain joins TRBV2 to TRBJ1-5; a weak D match, TRBD1 (6 bases). Sequenced sample: blood buffy coat. This TCR was recovered from a woman aged 18 to 75 with a cervical HPV16 infection that either progressed to CIN3+ or cleared (not recorded which). The covered CDR3 bases are TGTGCCAGCAGGAGACGGGGGGCAGAGAATCAGCCC. Its protein product is CASRRRGAENQP. The full CDR3 protein is CASRRRGAENQPQHF. Supplemented by reference TRBV2 and TRBJ1-5, the full variable domain reads EPEVTQTPSHQVTQMGQEVILRCVPISNHLYFYWYRQILGQKVEFLVSFYNNEISEKSEIFDDQFSVERPDGSNFTLKIRSTKLEDSAMYFCASRRRGAENQPQHFGDGTRLSIL.